These 20 T cell receptor beta chains share one sample of origin, sequenced in a study of cytomegalovirus exposure and HLA in healthy donors. The PCR made use of 60 Vbeta and 13 Jbeta primers. Using immunoSEQ multiplex PCR, the repertoire was profiled, and TCRdb retains in-frame clones only, with some absent. This sample yields 80,000 to 100,000 clones, of which roughly 77% are seen a single time; around 1.5% belongs to the top ten. Sequencing used PBMCs. The origin of the receptors is a man aged 35-49 years in good health and CMV-seronegative.

This clone was seen more than once but under ten times. V and J are TRBV27 and TRBJ2-3; TRBD2 might be the D (6 bases). CDR1 is MNHEY, CDR2 SMNVEV, per germline (reference sequence). The CDR3 is 11 amino acids. V lost 3 bases, J lost 10 bases, and 8 bases lay in between. The DNA for the CDR3 is TGTGCCAGCAGTTTCGGGGGTGCGCAGTATTTT. It specifies CASSFGGAQYF.

This chain connects TRBV19 to TRBJ2-5, with 11 bases lining up with TRBD2. The CDR3 sequence is 16 residues long. The ends lost 2 bases at V and 5 bases at J; junction bases unmatched: 7. The germline V gene encodes CDR1 LNHDA and CDR2 SQIVND (reference sequence). This CDR3 reads CASSISSGGPWETQYF. CDR3 DNA: TGTGCCAGTAGTATATCTAGCGGGGGGCCGTGGGAGACCCAGTACTTC.

The chain's CDR3 is CASSLRDRVNACPLHF. CDR3 DNA: TGTGCCAGCAGTCTCCGGGACAGGGTAAACGCTTGCCCCCTCCACTTT. V usage is TRBV27 and J usage is TRBJ1-6, with 9 bases fitting TRBD1. The germline V gene encodes CDR1 MNHEY and CDR2 SMNVEV (reference sequence). The CDR3 totals 16 residues. The V gene end was trimmed by 5 bases and the J gene end by 13 bases; junction bases not matched to a gene: 15.

The gene calls are TRBV13 and TRBJ2-2; a weak D match, TRBD2 (5 bases). Germline V gene lookup returns CDR1 PRHDT and CDR2 FYEKMQ (reference sequence). V gave up 5 bases and J gave up 5 bases, with 21 bases separating them. This CDR3 has 17 residues. The CDR3 DNA sequence: TGTGCCAGCAGCCCTGGAAGACTACGATTCTGGACCGGGGAGCTGTTTTTT. Translated, it gives CASSPGRLRFWTGELFF.

V usage is TRBV6-6 and J usage is TRBJ1-5; possible D gene TRBD1, 5 bases. Trimming took off 6 bases at V and 1 base at J, with 10 bases between the two ends. Germline assignment: CDR1 MNHNY and CDR2 SVGAGI (reference sequence). The CDR3 has 14 amino acids. The CDR3 region has the DNA TGTGCCAGCAGACCAGGGTTAAGCAATCAGCCCCAGCATTTT. This sequence encodes CASRPGLSNQPQHF.

The table lists this clone with a count of one. The chain recombines TRBV5-1 with TRBJ1-1, with a possible D match to TRBD1 (5 bases). Trimming cost V 5 bases and J 7 bases, with 18 bases left between them. There are 14 residues in the CDR3. Germline CDR1 reads SGHRS; CDR2 reads YFSETQ. CDR3 region: CASRPTATKDEAFF. The CDR3 DNA follows: TGCGCCAGCAGACCGACAGCAACAAAGGATGAAGCTTTCTTT.

The J gene is TRBJ2-7, the V gene TRBV4-1; possibly TRBD2 for D (7 bases). V was clipped by 1 base and J by 0 bases, with 16 bases between them. CDR3 length equals 17 residues. Germline CDR1 MGHRA, CDR2 YSYEKL. CDR3 amino acids: CASSQGTRGALSYEQYF. Written as DNA, the CDR3 is TGCGCCAGCAGCCAAGGAACACGGGGGGCCCTCTCCTACGAGCAGTACTTC.

This chain connects TRBV18 to TRBJ1-4, with a weak D call TRBD1 (5 bases). V lost 1 base, J lost 7 bases, and 13 bases lay in between. This CDR3 has 15 amino acids. Per the germline V gene, CDR1 is KGHSH and CDR2 is LQKENI. This chain's CDR3 is CASSPQVTGGEKLFF. For the CDR3, the DNA is TGTGCCAGCTCACCACAAGTAACGGGGGGTGAAAAACTGTTTTTT.

The chain combines TRBV30 with TRBJ2-1, with TRBD2 matching over 15 bases. V gave up 2 bases and J gave up 8 bases; unmatched junction bases: 7. Germline CDR1 is GTSNPN and CDR2 is SVGIG (reference sequence). This CDR3 has 16 amino acids. CDR3 amino acids: CAWSRGLAGGGDEQFF. In nucleotides, the CDR3 is TGTGCCTGGAGTCGGGGACTAGCGGGGGGCGGTGATGAGCAGTTCTTC.

The chain uses TRBV6-1 and TRBJ1-3, with TRBD1 matching 9 bases. The CDR3 runs to 15 residues. Germline V gene lookup returns CDR1 MNHNS and CDR2 SASEGT. Unmatched junction bases numbered 7, after V lost 7 bases and J lost 3 bases. In DNA, the CDR3 is TGTGCCAGCAATCCGGGACAGGGCATTGGAAACACCATATATTTT. Translation gives CASNPGQGIGNTIYF.

The chain is built from TRBV9 and TRBJ2-7; 7 positions match TRBD2. J was trimmed by 3 bases and V by 4 bases; bases with no gene match: 7. This CDR3 is 14 amino acids long. Looked up from germline, CDR1 is SGDLS and CDR2 is YYNGEE. The CDR3 region is CASSTGTTGYEQYF. The CDR3 nucleotides are TGTGCCAGCAGCACCGGGACTACGGGCTACGAGCAGTACTTC.

The chain links TRBV2 to TRBJ2-7, with 8 bases identical to TRBD1. CDR3 length: 13 amino acids. J was trimmed by 6 bases and V by 6 bases; bases with no gene match: 7. Germline CDR1 reads SNHLY; CDR2 reads FYNNEI. CDR3 sequence: CASREGQVREQYF. For the CDR3, the DNA is TGTGCCAGCAGAGAGGGACAGGTCCGCGAGCAGTACTTC.

The J gene is TRBJ1-5, the V gene TRBV5-4; 8 bases are shared with TRBD1. V lost 3 bases and J lost 0; bases outside the gene matches: 5. Germline CDR1 reads SGHNT; CDR2 reads YYREEE (reference sequence). The CDR3 consists of 16 residues. The DNA for the CDR3 is TGTGCCAGCAGCTGGGAGACAGGGGATAGCAATCAGCCCCAGCATTTT. It yields the protein CASSWETGDSNQPQHF.

The table lists this clone with a few counts. The V gene is TRBV5-1, the J gene TRBJ1-3; D possibly corresponds to TRBD1 (6 bases). The CDR3 sequence is 20 residues long. V lost 4 bases, J lost 0 bases, and 26 bases lay in between. CDR1 and CDR2 from the germline V gene are SGHRS and YFSETQ. CDR3 DNA sequence: TGCGCCAGCAGCCCACAACAAAGGGGGGGCGCAGGGGTCTCTGGAAACACCATATATTTT. It encodes CASSPQQRGGAGVSGNTIYF. Looking up the rest from reference TRBV5-1 and TRBJ1-3 gives the full variable domain: KAGVTQTPRYLIKTRGQQVTLSCSPISGHRSVSWYQQTPGQGLQFLFEYFSETQRNKGNFPGRFSGRQFSNSRSEMNVSTLELGDSALYLCASSPQQRGGAGVSGNTIYFGEGSWLTVV.

The V gene is TRBV11-2, the J gene TRBJ2-1; no reliable D call. V was trimmed by 2 bases and J by 3 bases, leaving 17 bases between them. The CDR3 covers 17 residues. Germline-derived CDR1 and CDR2 are SGHAT and FQNNGV. The CDR3 here is CASSLRLVVTGYNEQFF. The CDR3 DNA sequence: TGTGCCAGCAGCTTACGACTGGTAGTCACCGGCTACAATGAGCAGTTCTTC.

The chain couples TRBV28 to TRBJ1-2; D may be TRBD1 (5 bases). Trimming removed 5 bases at V and 4 bases at J, with 8 bases between. The CDR3 consists of 12 residues. CDR1 is MDHEN, CDR2 SYDVKM, per germline. Here the CDR3 DNA reads TGTGCCAGCAGTCCTCAGGGCTATGGCTACACCTTC. As protein: CASSPQGYGYTF.

The V and J genes are TRBV11-2 and TRBJ2-3; D is possibly TRBD1 (6 bases). This CDR3 region has 14 residues. V lost 6 bases and J lost 3, with 13 bases in between. Germline CDR1 SGHAT, CDR2 FQNNGV. The CDR3 spells CASSQSRGTDTQYF. In DNA form, the CDR3 reads TGTGCCAGCAGTCAATCCAGGGGAACAGATACGCAGTATTTT.

The chain joins TRBV27 to TRBJ2-7, with TRBD1 matching over 9 bases. The CDR3 consists of 16 residues. Germline-derived CDR1 and CDR2 are MNHEY and SMNVEV (reference sequence). Trimming at V came to 5 bases and at J to 4 bases, leaving 12 bases not matched to a gene. The CDR3 DNA reads as TGTGCCAGCAGTACGATCACAGGGGGCGCGTATTACGAGCAGTACTTC. The encoded protein is CASSTITGGAYYEQYF.

With respect to this clone: The sample contains more than one DNA sequence encoding this CDR3. The chain links TRBV5-1 to TRBJ1-3, with a tentative D call TRBD1 (5 bases). Trimming shortened V by 0 bases and J by 2 bases, and 12 bases separated the two germline ends. There are 16 residues in the CDR3. The germline V gene encodes CDR1 SGHRS and CDR2 YFSETQ. CDR3 DNA: TGCGCCAGCAGCTTGGCGGGTATAGGGGCTGGAAACACCATATATTTT. This translates into CASSLAGIGAGNTIYF.

The rearrangement joins TRBV27 to TRBJ2-7; 7 bases align to TRBD1. CDR3 size: 12 residues. With 6 bases clipped from V and 2 bases from J, the junction kept 1 base outside the gene matches. From germline, CDR1 is MNHEY and CDR2 SMNVEV (reference sequence). CDR3 bases: TGTGCCAGCAGAGACAGGGCCTACGAGCAGTACTTC. This translates into CASRDRAYEQYF.